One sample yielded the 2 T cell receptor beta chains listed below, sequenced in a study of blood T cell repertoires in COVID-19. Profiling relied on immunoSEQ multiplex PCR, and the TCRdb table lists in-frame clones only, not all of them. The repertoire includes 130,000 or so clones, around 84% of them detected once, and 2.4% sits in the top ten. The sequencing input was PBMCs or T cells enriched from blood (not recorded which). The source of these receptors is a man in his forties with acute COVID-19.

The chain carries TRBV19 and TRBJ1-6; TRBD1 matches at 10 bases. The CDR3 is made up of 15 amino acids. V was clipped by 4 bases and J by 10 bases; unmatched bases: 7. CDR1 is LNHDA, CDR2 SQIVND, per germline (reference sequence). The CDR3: CASSRGTGDVSPLHF. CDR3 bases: TGTGCCAGTAGTAGAGGGACAGGGGATGTCTCACCCCTCCACTTT.

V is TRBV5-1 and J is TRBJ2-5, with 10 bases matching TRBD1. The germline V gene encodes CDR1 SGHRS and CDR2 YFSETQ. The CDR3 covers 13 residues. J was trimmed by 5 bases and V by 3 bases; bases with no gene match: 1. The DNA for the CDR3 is TGCGCCAGCAGCTGGGGACAGGGGGAGACCCAGTACTTC. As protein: CASSWGQGETQYF.